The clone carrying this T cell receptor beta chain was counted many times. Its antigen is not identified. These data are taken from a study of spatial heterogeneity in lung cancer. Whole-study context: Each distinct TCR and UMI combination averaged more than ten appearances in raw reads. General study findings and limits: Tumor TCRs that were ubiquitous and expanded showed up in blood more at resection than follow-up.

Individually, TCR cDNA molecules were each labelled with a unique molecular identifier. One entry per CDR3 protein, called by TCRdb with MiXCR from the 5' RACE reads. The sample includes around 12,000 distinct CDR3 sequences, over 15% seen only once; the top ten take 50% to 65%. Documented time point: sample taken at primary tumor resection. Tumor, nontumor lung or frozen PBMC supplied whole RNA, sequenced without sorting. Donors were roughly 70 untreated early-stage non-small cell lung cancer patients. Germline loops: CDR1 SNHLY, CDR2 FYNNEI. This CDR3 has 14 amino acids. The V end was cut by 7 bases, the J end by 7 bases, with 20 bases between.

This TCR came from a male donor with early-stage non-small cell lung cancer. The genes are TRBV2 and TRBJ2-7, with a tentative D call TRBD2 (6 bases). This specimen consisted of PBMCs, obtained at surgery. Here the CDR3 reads CASKGDGRTGEQYF. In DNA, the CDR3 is TGTGCCAGCAAGGGTGACGGGAGAACGGGAGAGCAGTACTTC.